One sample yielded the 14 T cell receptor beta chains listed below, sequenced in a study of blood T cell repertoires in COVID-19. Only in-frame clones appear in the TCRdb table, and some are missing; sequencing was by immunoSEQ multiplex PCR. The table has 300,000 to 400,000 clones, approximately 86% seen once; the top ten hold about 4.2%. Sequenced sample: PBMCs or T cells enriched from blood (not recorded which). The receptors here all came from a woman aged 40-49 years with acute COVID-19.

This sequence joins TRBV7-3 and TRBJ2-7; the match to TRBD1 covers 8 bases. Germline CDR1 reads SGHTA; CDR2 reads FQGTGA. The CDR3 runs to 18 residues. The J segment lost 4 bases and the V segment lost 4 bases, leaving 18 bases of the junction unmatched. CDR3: CASSSIRFRGRDLYEQYF. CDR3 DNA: TGTGCCAGCAGCTCGATTCGATTCAGGGGGCGCGACTTATACGAGCAGTACTTC.

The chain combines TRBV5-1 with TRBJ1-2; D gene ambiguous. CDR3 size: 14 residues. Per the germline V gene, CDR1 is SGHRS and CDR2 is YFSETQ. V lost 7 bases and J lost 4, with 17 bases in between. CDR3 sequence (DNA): TGCGCCAGCGCGAGTGCCTCAGCGGGCTATGGCTACACCTTC. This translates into CASASASAGYGYTF.

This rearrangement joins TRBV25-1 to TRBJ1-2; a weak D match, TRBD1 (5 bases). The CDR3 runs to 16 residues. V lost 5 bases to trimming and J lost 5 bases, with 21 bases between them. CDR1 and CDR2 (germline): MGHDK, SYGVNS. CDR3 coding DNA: TGTGCCAGCAGTCCTCAAGGGTGGGGCAGCTTTTATGGCTACACCTTC. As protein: CASSPQGWGSFYGYTF.

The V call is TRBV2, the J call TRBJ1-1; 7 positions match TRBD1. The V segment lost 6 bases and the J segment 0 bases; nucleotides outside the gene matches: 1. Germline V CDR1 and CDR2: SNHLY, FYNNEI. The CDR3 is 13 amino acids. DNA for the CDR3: TGTGCCAGCAGGGACAGGATGAACACTGAAGCTTTCTTT. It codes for CASRDRMNTEAFF.

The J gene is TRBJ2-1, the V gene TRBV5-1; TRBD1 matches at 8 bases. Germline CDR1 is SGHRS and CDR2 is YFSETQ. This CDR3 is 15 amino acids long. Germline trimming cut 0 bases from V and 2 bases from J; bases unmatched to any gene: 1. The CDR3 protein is CASSLGTGPYNEQFF. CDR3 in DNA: TGCGCCAGCAGCTTGGGGACAGGGCCCTACAATGAGCAGTTCTTC.

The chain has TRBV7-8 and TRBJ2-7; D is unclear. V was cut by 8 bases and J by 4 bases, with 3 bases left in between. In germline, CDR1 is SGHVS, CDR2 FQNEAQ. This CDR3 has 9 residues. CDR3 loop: CASQYEQYF. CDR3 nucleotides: TGTGCCAGCCAGTACGAGCAGTACTTC.

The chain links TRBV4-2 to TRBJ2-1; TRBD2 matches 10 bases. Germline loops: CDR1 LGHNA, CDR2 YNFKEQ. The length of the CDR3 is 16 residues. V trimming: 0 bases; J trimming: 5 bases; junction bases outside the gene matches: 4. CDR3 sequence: CASSQDGLAGDNEQFF. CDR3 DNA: TGTGCCAGCAGCCAAGACGGTCTAGCGGGAGACAATGAGCAGTTCTTC.

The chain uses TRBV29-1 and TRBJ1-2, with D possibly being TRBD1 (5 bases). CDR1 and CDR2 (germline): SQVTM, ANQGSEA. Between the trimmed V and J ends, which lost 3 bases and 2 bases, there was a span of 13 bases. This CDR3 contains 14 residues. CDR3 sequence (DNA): TGCAGCGTTGATCACCCTCAGGGCAACTATGGCTACACCTTC. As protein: CSVDHPQGNYGYTF.

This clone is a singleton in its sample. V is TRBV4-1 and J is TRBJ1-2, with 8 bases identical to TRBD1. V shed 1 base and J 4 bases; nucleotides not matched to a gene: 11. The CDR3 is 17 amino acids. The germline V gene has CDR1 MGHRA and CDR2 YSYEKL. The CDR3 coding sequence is TGCGCCAGCAGCCAAGTAGGACAGGGAGTGGCGATCTATGGCTACACCTTC. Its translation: CASSQVGQGVAIYGYTF.

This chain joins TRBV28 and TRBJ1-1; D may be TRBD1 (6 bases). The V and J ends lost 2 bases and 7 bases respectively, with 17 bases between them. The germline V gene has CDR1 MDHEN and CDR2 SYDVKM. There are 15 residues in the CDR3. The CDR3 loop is CASSLRERTVGEAFF. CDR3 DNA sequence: TGTGCCAGCAGTTTAAGGGAGAGGACAGTCGGTGAAGCTTTCTTT.

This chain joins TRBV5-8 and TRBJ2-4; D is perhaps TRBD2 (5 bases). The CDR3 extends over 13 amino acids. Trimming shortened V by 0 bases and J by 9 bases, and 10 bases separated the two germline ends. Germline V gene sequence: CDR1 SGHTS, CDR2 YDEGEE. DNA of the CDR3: TGTGCCAGCAGCTTGGCGGGGATACCCATTCAGTACTTC. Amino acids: CASSLAGIPIQYF.

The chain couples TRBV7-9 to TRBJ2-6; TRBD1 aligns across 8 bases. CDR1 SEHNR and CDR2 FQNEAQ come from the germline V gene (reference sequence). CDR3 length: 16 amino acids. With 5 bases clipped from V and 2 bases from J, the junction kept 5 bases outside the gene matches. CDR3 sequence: CASSKSGGAGANVLTF. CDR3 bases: TGTGCCAGCAGCAAATCAGGGGGCGCTGGGGCCAACGTCCTGACTTTC.

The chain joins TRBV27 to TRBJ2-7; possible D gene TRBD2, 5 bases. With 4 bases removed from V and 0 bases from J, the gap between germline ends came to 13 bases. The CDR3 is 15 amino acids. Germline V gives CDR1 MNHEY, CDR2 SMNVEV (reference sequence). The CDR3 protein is CASSYGPGYSYEQYF. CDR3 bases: TGTGCCAGCAGTTATGGCCCGGGGTACTCCTACGAGCAGTACTTC.

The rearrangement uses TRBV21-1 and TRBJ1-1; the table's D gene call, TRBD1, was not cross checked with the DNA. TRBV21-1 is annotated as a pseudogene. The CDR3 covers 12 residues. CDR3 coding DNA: TGTGCCAGCAGAGGACAGGGCACTGAAGCTTTCTTT. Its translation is CASRGQGTEAFF.